This T cell receptor beta chain was recorded in a study of control samples from healthy donors and cancer patients. Measured with immunoSEQ multiplex PCR; TCRdb has only the in-frame clones, and not every one. This table has about 54,000 clones, 95% to 97% appearing once. The V gene's germline CDR1 is MNHEY and CDR2 SVGAGI. CDR3 size: 12 residues. For this clone: Mismatch with germline at one junction end may stem from a read error.

The source is a woman aged 30 to 39 in good health. The V call is TRBV6-5, the J call TRBJ2-7; 7 nucleotides match TRBD1. Sequenced: blood. The CDR3 DNA reads TGTGCCAGCCGACAGGGATTCTACGGGCAGTACTTC. It translates to CASRQGFYGQYF.